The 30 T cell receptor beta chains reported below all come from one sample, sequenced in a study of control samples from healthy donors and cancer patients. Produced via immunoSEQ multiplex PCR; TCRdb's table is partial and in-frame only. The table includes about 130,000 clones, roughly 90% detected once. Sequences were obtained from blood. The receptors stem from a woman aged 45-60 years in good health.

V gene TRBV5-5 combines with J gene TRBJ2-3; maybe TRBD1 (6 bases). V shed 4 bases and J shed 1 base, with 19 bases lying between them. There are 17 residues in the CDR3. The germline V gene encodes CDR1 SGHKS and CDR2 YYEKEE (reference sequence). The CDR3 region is CASSKPGTQIRTDTQYF. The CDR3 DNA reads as TGTGCCAGCAGCAAACCCGGGACACAAATACGCACAGATACGCAGTATTTT.

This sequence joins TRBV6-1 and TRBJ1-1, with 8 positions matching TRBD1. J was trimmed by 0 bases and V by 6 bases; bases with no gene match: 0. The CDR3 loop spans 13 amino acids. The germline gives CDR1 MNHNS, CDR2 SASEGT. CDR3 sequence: CASSRGLNTEAFF. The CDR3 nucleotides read TGTGCCAGCAGCAGGGGGCTGAACACTGAAGCTTTCTTT.

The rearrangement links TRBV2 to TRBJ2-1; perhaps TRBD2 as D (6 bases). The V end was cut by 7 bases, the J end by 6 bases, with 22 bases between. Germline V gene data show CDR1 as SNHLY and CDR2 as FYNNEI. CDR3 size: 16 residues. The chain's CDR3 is CASTPQGLAMRNEQFF. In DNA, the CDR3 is TGTGCCAGCACCCCCCAAGGCCTAGCGATGCGCAATGAGCAGTTCTTC.

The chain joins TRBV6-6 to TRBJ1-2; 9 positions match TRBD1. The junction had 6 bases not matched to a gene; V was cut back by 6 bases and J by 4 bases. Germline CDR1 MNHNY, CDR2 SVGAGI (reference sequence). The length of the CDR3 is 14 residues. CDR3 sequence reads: CASSTRTGAYGYTF. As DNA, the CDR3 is TGTGCCAGCAGCACCCGGACAGGGGCCTATGGCTACACCTTC.

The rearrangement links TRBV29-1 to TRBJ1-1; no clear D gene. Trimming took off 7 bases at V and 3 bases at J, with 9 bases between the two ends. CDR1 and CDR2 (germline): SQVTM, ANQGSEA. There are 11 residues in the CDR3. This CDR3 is CSGRTHTEAFF. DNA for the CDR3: TGCAGCGGAAGGACGCACACTGAAGCTTTCTTT.

The chain's CDR3 is CASSLEGQGDEKLFF. The CDR3 bases are TGTGCCAGCAGCTTAGAGGGGCAGGGGGACGAAAAACTGTTTTTT. The rearrangement links TRBV7-9 to TRBJ1-4, with 7 positions matching TRBD1. The CDR3 runs 15 residues. Germline values: CDR1 SEHNR, CDR2 FQNEAQ (reference sequence). J gave up 8 bases and V 1 base, and 7 bases lay outside the gene matches.

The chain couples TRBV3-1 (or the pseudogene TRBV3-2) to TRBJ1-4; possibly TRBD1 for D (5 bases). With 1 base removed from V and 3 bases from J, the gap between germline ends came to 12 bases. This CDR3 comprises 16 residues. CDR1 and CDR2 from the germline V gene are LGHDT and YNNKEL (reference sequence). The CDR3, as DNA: TGTGCCAGCAGCCAAGCACAGGCTACCTCTAATGAAAAACTGTTTTTT. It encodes CASSQAQATSNEKLFF.

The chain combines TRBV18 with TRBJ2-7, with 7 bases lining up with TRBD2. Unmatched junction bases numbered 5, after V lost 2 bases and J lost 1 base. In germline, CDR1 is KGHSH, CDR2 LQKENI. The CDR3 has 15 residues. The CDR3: CASSPTSALSYEQYF. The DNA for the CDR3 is TGTGCCAGCTCACCAACTAGCGCTCTTTCCTACGAGCAGTACTTC.

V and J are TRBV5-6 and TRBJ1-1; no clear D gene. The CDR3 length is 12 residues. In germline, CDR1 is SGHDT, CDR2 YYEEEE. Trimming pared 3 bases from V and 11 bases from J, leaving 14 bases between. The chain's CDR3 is CASSSSSRQAFF. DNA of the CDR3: TGTGCCAGCAGCTCCTCTTCGAGGCAGGCTTTCTTT.

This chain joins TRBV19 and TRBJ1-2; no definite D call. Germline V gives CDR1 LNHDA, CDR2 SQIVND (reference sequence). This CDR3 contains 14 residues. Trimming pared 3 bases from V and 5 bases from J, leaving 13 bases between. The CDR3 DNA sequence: TGTGCCAGTAGTATCGGTCAGGTTGGATATGGCTACACCTTC. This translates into CASSIGQVGYGYTF.

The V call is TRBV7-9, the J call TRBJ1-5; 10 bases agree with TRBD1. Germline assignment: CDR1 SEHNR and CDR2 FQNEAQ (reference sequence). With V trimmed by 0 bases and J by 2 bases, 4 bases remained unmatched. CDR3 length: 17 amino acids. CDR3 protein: CASSLASGTGGNQPQHF. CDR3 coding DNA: TGTGCCAGCAGCTTAGCTTCCGGGACAGGGGGCAATCAGCCCCAGCATTTT.

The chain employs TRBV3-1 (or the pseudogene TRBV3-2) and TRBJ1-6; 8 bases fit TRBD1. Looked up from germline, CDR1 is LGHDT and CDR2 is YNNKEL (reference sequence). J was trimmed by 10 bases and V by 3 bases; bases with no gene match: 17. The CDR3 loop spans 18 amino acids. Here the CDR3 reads CASSQIPQLGQVLSPLHF. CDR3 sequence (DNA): TGTGCCAGCAGCCAGATCCCTCAGTTGGGACAGGTTCTATCACCCCTCCACTTT.

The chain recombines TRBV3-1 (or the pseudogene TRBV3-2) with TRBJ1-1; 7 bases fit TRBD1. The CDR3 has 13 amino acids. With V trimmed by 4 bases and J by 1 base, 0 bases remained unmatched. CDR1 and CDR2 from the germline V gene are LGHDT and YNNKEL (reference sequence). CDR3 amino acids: CASSRTGNTEAFF. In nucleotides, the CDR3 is TGTGCCAGCAGCCGGACAGGGAACACTGAAGCTTTCTTT.

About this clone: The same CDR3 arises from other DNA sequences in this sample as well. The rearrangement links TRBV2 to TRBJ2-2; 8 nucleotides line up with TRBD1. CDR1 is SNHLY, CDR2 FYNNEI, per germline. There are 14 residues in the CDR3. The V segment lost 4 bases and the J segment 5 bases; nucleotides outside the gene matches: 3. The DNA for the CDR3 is TGTGCCAGCAGTGCCGACAGGGGAACCGGGGAGCTGTTTTTT. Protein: CASSADRGTGELFF.

CDR3: CASSEKGGDTGQPQHF. The CDR3, as DNA: TGTGCCAGCAGTGAAAAAGGGGGGGACACGGGACAGCCCCAGCATTTT. V and J are TRBV6-1 and TRBJ1-5; weak D call: TRBD1 (6 bases). Germline V CDR1 and CDR2: MNHNS, SASEGT. This CDR3 is 16 amino acids long. V was cut by 2 bases and J by 7 bases, with 18 bases left in between.

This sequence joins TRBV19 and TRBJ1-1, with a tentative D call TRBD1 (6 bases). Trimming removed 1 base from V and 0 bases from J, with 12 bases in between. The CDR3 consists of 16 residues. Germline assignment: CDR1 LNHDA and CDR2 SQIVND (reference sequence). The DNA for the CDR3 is TGTGCCAGTAGTATAGTTCTGCGGGACATGAACACTGAAGCTTTCTTT. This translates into CASSIVLRDMNTEAFF.

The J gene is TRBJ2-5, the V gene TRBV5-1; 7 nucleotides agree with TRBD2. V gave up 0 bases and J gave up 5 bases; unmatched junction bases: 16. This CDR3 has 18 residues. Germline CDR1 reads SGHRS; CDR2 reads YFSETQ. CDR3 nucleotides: TGCGCCAGCAGCTTGGGGTCTTTGGGCGGGAGTGGCCCGGAGACCCAGTACTTC. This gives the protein CASSLGSLGGSGPETQYF.

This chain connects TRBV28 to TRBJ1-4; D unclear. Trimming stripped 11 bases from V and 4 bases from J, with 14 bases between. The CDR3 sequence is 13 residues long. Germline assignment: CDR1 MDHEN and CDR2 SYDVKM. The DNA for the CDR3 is TGTGCCGTAGGCCTGGGAGATAATGAAAAACTGTTTTTT. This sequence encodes CAVGLGDNEKLFF.

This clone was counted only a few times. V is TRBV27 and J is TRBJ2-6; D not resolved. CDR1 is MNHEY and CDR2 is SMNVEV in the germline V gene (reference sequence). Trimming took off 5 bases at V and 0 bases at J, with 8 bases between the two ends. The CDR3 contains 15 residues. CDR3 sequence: CASSLISSGANVLTF. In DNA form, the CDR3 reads TGTGCCAGCAGTCTCATTAGCTCTGGGGCCAACGTCCTGACTTTC.

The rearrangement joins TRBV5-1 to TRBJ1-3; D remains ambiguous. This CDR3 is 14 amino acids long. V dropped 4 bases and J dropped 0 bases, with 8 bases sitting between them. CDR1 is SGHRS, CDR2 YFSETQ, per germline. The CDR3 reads CASSEMSSGNTIYF. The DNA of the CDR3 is TGCGCCAGCAGCGAAATGTCCTCTGGAAACACCATATATTTT.

CDR3: CSVMPVSGNTIYF. CDR3 nucleotides: TGCAGCGTTATGCCAGTATCTGGAAACACCATATATTTT. The chain is built from TRBV29-1 and TRBJ1-3; no firm D call. CDR3 length: 13 amino acids. The germline V and J ends were trimmed by 5 bases and 1 base, with 9 bases remaining between them. Germline V gene lookup returns CDR1 SQVTM and CDR2 ANQGSEA. The full variable domain, in which reference TRBV29-1 and TRBJ1-3 provide the parts outside the CDR3, is SAVISQKPSRDICQRGTSLTIQCQVDSQVTMMFWYRQQPGQSLTLIATANQGSEATYESGFVIDKFPISRPNLTFSTLTVSNMSPEDSSIYLCSVMPVSGNTIYFGEGSWLTVV.

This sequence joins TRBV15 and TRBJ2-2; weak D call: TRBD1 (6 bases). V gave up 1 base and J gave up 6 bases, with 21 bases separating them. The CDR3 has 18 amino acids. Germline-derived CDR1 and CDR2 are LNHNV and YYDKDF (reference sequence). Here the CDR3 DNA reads TGTGCCACCAGCAGAGCCACCCGGACAGTACACGGGGCCGGGGAGCTGTTTTTT. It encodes CATSRATRTVHGAGELFF.

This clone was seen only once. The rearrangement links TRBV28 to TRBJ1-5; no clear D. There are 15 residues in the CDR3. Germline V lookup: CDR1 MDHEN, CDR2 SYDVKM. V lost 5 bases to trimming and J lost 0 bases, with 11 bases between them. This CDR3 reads CASSPNRNSNQPQHF. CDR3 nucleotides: TGTGCCAGCAGTCCTAACCGTAATAGCAATCAGCCCCAGCATTTT.

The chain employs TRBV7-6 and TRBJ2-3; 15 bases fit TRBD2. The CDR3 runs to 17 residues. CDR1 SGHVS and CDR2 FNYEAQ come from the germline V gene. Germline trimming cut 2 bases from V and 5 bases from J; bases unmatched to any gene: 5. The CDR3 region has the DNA TGTGCCAGCAGCTTAATGGGACTAGCGGGGGGAGAAGATACGCAGTATTTT. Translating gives CASSLMGLAGGEDTQYF.

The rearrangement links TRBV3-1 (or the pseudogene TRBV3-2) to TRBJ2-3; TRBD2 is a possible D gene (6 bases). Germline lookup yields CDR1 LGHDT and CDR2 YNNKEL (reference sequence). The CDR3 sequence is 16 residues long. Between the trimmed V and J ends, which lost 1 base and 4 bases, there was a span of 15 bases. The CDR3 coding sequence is TGTGCCAGCAGCCAAGGGATAGAGGGAGGCGCAGATACGCAGTATTTT. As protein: CASSQGIEGGADTQYF.

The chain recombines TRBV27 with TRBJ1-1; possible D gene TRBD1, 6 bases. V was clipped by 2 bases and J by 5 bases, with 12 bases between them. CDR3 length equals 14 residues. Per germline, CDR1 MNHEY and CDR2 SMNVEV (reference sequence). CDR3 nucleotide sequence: TGTGCCAGCAGTTTAGGGGGGGCCAGGACTGAAGCTTTCTTT. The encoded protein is CASSLGGARTEAFF.

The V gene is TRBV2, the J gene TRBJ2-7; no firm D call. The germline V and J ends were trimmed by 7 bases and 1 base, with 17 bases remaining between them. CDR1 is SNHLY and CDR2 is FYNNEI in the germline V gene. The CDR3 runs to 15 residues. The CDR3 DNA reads TGTGCCAGCACCATTGGAAGGCTTAGGTCCTACGAGCAGTACTTC. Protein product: CASTIGRLRSYEQYF.

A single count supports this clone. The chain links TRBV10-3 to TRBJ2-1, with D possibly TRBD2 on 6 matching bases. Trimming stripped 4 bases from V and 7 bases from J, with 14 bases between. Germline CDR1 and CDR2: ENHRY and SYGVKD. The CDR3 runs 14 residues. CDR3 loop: CAISVLGLENEQFF. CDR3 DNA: TGTGCCATCAGTGTATTGGGACTTGAGAATGAGCAGTTCTTC.

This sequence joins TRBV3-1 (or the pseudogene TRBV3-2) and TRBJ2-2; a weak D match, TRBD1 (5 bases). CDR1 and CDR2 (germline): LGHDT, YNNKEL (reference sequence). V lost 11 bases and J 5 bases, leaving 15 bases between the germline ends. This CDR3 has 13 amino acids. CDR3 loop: CAVERGATGELFF. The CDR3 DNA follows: TGTGCCGTGGAACGTGGGGCAACCGGGGAGCTGTTTTTT.

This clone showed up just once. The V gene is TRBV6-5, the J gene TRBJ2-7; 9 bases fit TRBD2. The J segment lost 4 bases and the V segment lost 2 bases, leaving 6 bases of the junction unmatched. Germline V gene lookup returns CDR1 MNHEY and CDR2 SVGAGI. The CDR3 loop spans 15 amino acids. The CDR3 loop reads CASSYGGRAGYEQYF. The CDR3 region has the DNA TGTGCCAGCAGTTACGGCGGGAGGGCCGGGTACGAGCAGTACTTC.